A selection of T cell receptor beta chains follows, all from one sample in a study of glioma-infiltrating T cells. TCRdb re-derived calls from the multiplex PCR reads in MiXCR, one entry per CDR3 protein. The table shows around 390,000 distinct CDR3 sequences, with 41% occurring only once. Sequences were obtained from glioma tissue, nonneoplastic brain tissue, or PBMCs (not recorded which). The receptors stem from a human donor with low-grade glioma or glioblastoma, undergoing nonglioma brain surgery, or in good health (not recorded which). The CDR3 runs from the conserved cysteine through the conserved F or W. D genes are given only for firm matches. The size field is filled for only some rows; it gives once, few, many or a size class.

>TRBV6-1|.|TRBJ2-5|.
CARSGRKQETQYF
TGTGCCAGAAGCGGACGGAAACAAGAGACCCAGTACTTC
>TRBV19|TRBD1|TRBJ1-5|.
CASSIYGQGGGNQPQHF
TGTGCCAGTAGTATATATGGACAGGGAGGTGGCAATCAGCCCCAGCATTTT
>TRBV6-2/TRBV6-3|.|TRBJ1-5|many
CASSYSDSYNQPQHF
TGTGCCAGCAGTTACTCGGACAGCTACAATCAGCCCCAGCATTTT
>TRBV11-1|.|TRBJ1-1|few
CASSFALVDEAFF
TGTGCCAGCAGCTTTGCTCTGGTGGATGAAGCTTTCTTT
>TRBV2|TRBD1|TRBJ2-3|.
CASSYLQGSTDTQYF
TGTGCCAGCAGCTATTTACAGGGGAGCACAGATACGCAGTATTTT
>TRBV28|TRBD1|TRBJ1-6|many
CASSFLRTGGNSPLHF
TGTGCCAGCAGTTTCCTTAGGACAGGCGGTAATTCACCCCTCCACTTT
>TRBV20-1|TRBD2|TRBJ2-7|.
CSAEDSLAGLYEQYF
TGCAGTGCTGAAGACTCACTAGCGGGCCTATACGAGCAGTACTTC
>TRBV11-2|TRBD1|TRBJ2-7|few
CASSVASTGITHYEQYF
TGTGCCAGCAGCGTAGCGTCGACAGGGATCACCCACTACGAGCAGTACTTC
>TRBV7-2|TRBD2|TRBJ2-7|.
CASSPRGLAGGEQYF
TGTGCCAGCAGCCCGCGCGGGCTAGCGGGAGGCGAGCAGTACTTC
>TRBV7-9|TRBD1|TRBJ2-7|.
CASNRDRSYEQYF
TGTGCCAGTAACCGGGACAGATCCTACGAGCAGTACTTC
>TRBV19|.|TRBJ2-3|.
CASTHGYSDTQYF
TGTGCCAGTACTCATGGGTACTCAGATACGCAGTATTTT
>TRBV7-2|.|TRBJ1-1|few
CASSSNRVTEAFF
TGTGCCAGCAGCTCAAACAGGGTTACTGAAGCTTTCTTT